These 6 T cell receptor beta chains were sequenced from one sample in a study of control samples from healthy donors and cancer patients. Profiling relied on immunoSEQ multiplex PCR, and the TCRdb table lists in-frame clones only, not all of them. The table records 100,000 to 150,000 clones, less than 95% of them present only once. Sequencing used blood. Receptors originate from a man aged 25-40 years in good health.

The chain has TRBV7-9 and TRBJ1-1; 9 bases agree with TRBD1. The CDR3 runs 16 residues. Trimming took 5 bases from V and 0 from J; bases not matched to a gene: 7. The germline CDR1 and CDR2 sequences are SEHNR and FQNEAQ (reference sequence). CDR3 sequence (DNA): TGTGCCAGCAGCCTCGGGACAGGGTCGATGAACACTGAAGCTTTCTTT. The encoded protein is CASSLGTGSMNTEAFF.

This clone was recorded once. At the DNA level, this CDR3 is encoded by other sequences in the same sample as well. V and J are TRBV4-1 and TRBJ1-1; D unclear. The CDR3 has 15 amino acids. Germline assignment: CDR1 MGHRA and CDR2 YSYEKL. V was trimmed by 3 bases and J by 4 bases, leaving 15 bases between them. The CDR3 DNA reads TGCGCCAGCAGCCATCCGTCCGTCGGCGGCACTGAAGCTTTCTTT. Translation: CASSHPSVGGTEAFF.

V is TRBV18 and J is TRBJ2-6; D is unclear. This CDR3 is 19 amino acids long. Trimming took off 3 bases at V and 0 bases at J, with 18 bases between the two ends. CDR1 is KGHSH, CDR2 LQKENI, per germline. CDR3 in amino acids: CASSPLPPNRSSGANVLTF. The CDR3, as DNA: TGTGCCAGCTCACCTCTCCCCCCGAACCGATCCTCTGGGGCCAACGTCCTGACTTTC.

The V call is TRBV6-5, the J call TRBJ1-5; perhaps TRBD1 as D (5 bases). V lost 6 bases to trimming and J lost 4 bases, with 13 bases between them. The CDR3 totals 14 residues. Per the germline V gene, CDR1 is MNHEY and CDR2 is SVGAGI. This CDR3 reads CASSPGWRNQPQHF. CDR3 coding DNA: TGTGCCAGCAGCCCAGGGTGGCGAAATCAGCCCCAGCATTTT.

The rearrangement links TRBV27 to TRBJ2-1; 7 bases are a match to TRBD2. V gave up 5 bases and J gave up 4 bases; unmatched junction bases: 11. There are 16 residues in the CDR3. Per the germline V gene, CDR1 is MNHEY and CDR2 is SMNVEV (reference sequence). CDR3 amino acids: CASSEDPGGSYNEQFF. The CDR3 region has the DNA TGTGCCAGCAGTGAGGACCCCGGGGGGTCGTACAATGAGCAGTTCTTC.

This clone was found once. J is TRBJ1-6 and V is TRBV27, with D uncertain. The V end lost 5 bases, the J end lost 8 bases, and 19 bases lay between the germline ends. Germline V gives CDR1 MNHEY, CDR2 SMNVEV (reference sequence). The CDR3 extends over 16 amino acids. CDR3 sequence: CASSLRDIGRDSPLHF. The CDR3 DNA follows: TGTGCCAGCAGTCTCCGAGACATCGGGCGCGATTCACCCCTCCACTTT.